This TCR beta chain was documented in a study of blood T cell repertoires in COVID-19. TCRdb keeps only in-frame clones here, not all; method: immunoSEQ multiplex PCR. This sample has about 400,000 clones, with around 87% found just once. There are 11 residues in the CDR3. Germline V CDR1 and CDR2: GTSNPN, SVGIG (reference sequence). With 2 bases removed from V and 2 bases from J, the gap between germline ends came to 3 bases. The chain joins TRBV30 to TRBJ1-2; D uncertain. Sequencing input: PBMCs or T cells enriched from blood (not recorded which). This sequence was found in a middle-aged man in a cohort exposed to, infected with or recovered from COVID-19 (not recorded which). Here the CDR3 reads CAWSLNYGYTF. The DNA of the CDR3 is TGTGCCTGGAGTCTGAACTATGGCTACACCTTC.